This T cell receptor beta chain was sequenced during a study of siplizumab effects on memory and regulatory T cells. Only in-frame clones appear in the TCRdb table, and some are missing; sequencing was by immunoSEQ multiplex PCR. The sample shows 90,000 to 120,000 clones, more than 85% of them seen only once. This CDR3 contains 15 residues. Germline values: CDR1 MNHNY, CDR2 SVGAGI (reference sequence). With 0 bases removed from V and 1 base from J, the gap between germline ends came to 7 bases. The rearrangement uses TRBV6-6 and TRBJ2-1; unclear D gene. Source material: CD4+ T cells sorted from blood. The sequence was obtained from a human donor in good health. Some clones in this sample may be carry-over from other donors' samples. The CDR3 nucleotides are TGTGCCAGCAGTTACTCGGCCGTGTCCTACAATGAGCAGTTCTTC. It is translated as CASSYSAVSYNEQFF.